This TCR beta chain came from a study of shared clonotypes between healthy human individuals. The CDR3 runs 16 residues. V lost 5 bases to trimming and J lost 0 bases; unmatched junction nucleotides: 7. Germline values: CDR1 SGHVS, CDR2 FQNEAQ. It was around 220 ng DNA, approximately 30,000 T cell genomes, that sorted-subset replicate PCRs used. Assay used: immunoSEQ multiplex PCR; TCRdb lists only in-frame clones, some missing. This table holds hundreds of thousands of clones, 55% to 85% found once. Study-wide results and limits: Around 5% of naive CD4 clonotypes were common to a handful of donors. In contrast to clonotypes shared by all four donors, non-shared clonotypes had lower generation probabilities.

CD45RA+ naive and CD45RA-negative memory subsets were separated from CD4+ cells. On this clone: Its antigen remains unknown.

The sample taken for sequencing was memory CD4+ T cells sorted from blood. Subset in this sample: CD45RA-negative fraction. The chain combines TRBV7-8 with TRBJ2-1; 7 bases are a match to TRBD1. This receptor was obtained from a woman under 40 in good health. The CDR3 spells CASSIMTGTSYNEQFF. DNA for the CDR3: TGTGCCAGCAGCATCATGACAGGGACCTCCTACAATGAGCAGTTCTTC. Drawing the rest from reference TRBV7-8 and TRBJ2-1, the complete variable domain is GAGVSQSPRYKVAKRGQDVALRCDPISGHVSLFWYQQALGQGPEFLTYFQNEAQLDKSGLPSDRFFAERPEGSVSTLKIQRTQQEDSAVYLCASSIMTGTSYNEQFFGPGTRLTVL.